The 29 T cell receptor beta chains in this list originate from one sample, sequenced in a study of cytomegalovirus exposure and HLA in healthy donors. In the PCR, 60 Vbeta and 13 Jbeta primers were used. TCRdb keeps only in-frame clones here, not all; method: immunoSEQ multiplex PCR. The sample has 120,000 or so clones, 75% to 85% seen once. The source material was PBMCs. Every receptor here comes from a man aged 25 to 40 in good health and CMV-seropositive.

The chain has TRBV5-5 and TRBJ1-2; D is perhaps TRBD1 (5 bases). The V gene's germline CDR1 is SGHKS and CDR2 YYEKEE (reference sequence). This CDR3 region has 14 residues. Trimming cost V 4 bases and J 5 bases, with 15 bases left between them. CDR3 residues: CASSSAQGTYGYTF. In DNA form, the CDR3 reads TGTGCCAGCAGCAGTGCGCAGGGAACTTATGGCTACACCTTC.

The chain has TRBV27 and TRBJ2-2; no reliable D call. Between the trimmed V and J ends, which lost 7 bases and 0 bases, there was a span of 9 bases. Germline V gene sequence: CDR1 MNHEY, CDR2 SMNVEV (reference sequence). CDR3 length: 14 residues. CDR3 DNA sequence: TGTGCCAGCAAATACTCTACGAACACCGGGGAGCTGTTTTTT. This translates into CASKYSTNTGELFF.

CDR3 amino acids: CAGRQGVTTGELFF. CDR3 sequence (DNA): TGTGCCGGCAGACAGGGGGTAACGACCGGGGAGCTGTTTTTT. V usage is TRBV19 and J usage is TRBJ2-2, with 9 positions matching TRBD1. The CDR3 sequence is 14 residues long. The V gene end was trimmed by 11 bases and the J gene end by 5 bases; junction bases not matched to a gene: 9. In germline, CDR1 is LNHDA, CDR2 SQIVND (reference sequence).

CDR3: CASSQALPGQPNYGYTF. The DNA for the CDR3 is TGCGCCAGCAGTCAAGCCCTGCCGGGACAGCCTAACTATGGCTACACCTTC. The V and J genes are TRBV23-1 and TRBJ1-2; 7 bases map to TRBD1. TRBV23-1 belongs to the ORF category, with a function that is uncertain. V was pared by 2 bases and J by 0 bases, with 9 bases of the junction left unmatched. The CDR3 runs 17 residues.

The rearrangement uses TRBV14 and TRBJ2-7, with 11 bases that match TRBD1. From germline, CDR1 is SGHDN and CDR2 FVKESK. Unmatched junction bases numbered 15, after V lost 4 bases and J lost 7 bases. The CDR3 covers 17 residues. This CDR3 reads CASSRRRGTGGIGEQYF. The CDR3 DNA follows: TGTGCCAGCAGCCGACGGCGGGGGACAGGGGGTATTGGGGAGCAGTACTTC.

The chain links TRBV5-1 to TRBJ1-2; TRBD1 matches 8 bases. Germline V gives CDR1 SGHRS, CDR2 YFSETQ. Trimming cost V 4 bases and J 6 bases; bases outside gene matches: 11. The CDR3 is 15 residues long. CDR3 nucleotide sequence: TGCGCCAGCAGCCTCGTTCCCAGGGGGCTTGATGGCTACACCTTC. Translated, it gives CASSLVPRGLDGYTF. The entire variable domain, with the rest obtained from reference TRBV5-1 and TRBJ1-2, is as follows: KAGVTQTPRYLIKTRGQQVTLSCSPISGHRSVSWYQQTPGQGLQFLFEYFSETQRNKGNFPGRFSGRQFSNSRSEMNVSTLELGDSALYLCASSLVPRGLDGYTFGSGTRLTVV.

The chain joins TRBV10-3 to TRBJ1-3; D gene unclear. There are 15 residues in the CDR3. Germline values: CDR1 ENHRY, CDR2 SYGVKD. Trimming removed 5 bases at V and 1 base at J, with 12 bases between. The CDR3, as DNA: TGTGCCATCAGTCGCCCGACTCAATCTGGAAACACCATATATTTT. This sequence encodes CAISRPTQSGNTIYF.

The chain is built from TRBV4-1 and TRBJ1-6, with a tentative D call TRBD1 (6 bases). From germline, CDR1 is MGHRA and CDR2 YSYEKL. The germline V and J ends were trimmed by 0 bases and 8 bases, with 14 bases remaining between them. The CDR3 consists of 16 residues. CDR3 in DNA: TGCGCCAGCAGCCAAGATCTCGGGACAAGTCATTCACCCCTCCACTTT. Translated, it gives CASSQDLGTSHSPLHF.

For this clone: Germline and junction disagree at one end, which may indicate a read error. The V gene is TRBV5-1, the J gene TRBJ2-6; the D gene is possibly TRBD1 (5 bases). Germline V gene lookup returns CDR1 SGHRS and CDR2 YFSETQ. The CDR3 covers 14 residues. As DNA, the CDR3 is TGCGCCAGCAGTGAGGTGTCTGGGGCCAACGGCCTGACTTTC. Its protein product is CASSEVSGANGLTF.

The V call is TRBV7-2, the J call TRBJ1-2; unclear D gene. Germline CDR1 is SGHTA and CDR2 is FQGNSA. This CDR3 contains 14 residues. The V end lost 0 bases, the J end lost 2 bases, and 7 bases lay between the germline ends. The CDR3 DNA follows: TGTGCCAGCAGCTTAGCGGCGGCAAACTATGGCTACACCTTC. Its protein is CASSLAAANYGYTF.

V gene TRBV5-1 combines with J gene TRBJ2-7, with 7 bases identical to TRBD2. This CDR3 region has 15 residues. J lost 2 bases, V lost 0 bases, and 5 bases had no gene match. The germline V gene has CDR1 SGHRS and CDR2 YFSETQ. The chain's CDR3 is CASSLDGGGAYEQYF. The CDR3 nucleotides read TGCGCCAGCAGCTTGGATGGCGGGGGAGCCTACGAGCAGTACTTC.

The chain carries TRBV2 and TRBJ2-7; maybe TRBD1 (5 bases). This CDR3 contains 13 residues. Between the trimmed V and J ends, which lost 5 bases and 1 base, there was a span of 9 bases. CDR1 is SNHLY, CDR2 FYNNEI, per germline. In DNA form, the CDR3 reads TGTGCCAGCAGTTACGGACAATCCTACGAGCAGTACTTC. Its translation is CASSYGQSYEQYF.

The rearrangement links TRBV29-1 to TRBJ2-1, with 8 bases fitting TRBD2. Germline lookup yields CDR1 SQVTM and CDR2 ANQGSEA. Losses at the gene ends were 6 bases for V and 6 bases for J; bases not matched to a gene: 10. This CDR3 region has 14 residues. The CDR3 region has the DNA TGCAGCGTAGTAGCGGGGAGCTTGGGCAATGAGCAGTTCTTC. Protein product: CSVVAGSLGNEQFF.

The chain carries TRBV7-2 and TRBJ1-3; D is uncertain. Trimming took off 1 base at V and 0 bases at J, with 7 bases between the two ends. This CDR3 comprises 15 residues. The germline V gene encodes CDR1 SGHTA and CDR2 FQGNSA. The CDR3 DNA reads TGTGCCAGCAGCTTAGATGCAGTCTCTGGAAACACCATATATTTT. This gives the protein CASSLDAVSGNTIYF.

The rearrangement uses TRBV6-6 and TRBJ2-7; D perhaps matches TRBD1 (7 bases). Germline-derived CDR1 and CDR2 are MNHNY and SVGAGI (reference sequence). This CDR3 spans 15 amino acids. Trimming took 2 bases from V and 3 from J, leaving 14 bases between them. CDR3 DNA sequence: TGTGCCAGCAGTTACGGGGGGACAGAGTTCTACGAGCAGTACTTC. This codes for CASSYGGTEFYEQYF.

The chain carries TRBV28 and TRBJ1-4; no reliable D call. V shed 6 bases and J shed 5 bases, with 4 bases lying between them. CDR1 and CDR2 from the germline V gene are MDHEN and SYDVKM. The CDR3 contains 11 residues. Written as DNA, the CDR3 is TGTGCCAGCAGCCAGAATGAAAAACTGTTTTTT. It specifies CASSQNEKLFF.

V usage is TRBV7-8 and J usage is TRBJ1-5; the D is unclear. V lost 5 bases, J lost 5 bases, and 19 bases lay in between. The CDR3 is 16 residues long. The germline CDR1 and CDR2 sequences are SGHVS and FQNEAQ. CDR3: CASSPTVSGVDQPQHF. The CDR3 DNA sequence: TGTGCCAGCAGCCCTACGGTTAGCGGGGTGGATCAGCCCCAGCATTTT.

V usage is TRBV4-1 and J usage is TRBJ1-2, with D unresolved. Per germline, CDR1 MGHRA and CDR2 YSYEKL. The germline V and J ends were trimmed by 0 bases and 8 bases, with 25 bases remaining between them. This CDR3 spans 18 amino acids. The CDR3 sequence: CASSQDPGAGIGPYGYTF. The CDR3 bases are TGCGCCAGCAGCCAAGATCCGGGCGCGGGGATAGGGCCCTACGGCTACACCTTC.

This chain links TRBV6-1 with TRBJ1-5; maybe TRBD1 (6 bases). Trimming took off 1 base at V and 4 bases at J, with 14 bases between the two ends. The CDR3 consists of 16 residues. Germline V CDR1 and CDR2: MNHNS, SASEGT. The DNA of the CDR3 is TGTGCCAGCAGTGAAGTTGTCAGGGGTACGAATCAGCCCCAGCATTTT. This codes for CASSEVVRGTNQPQHF.

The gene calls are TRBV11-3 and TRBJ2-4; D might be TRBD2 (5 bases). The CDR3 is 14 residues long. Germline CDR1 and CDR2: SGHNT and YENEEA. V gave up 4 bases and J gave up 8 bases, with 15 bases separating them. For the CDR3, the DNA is TGTGCCAGCAGCTCCGAGGGCTCTGGGGACATTCAGTACTTC. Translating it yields CASSSEGSGDIQYF.

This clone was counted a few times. The CDR3 spells CASSEVGTGALYEQYF. The CDR3 region has the DNA TGTGCCAGCAGTGAAGTTGGGACAGGGGCTTTGTACGAGCAGTACTTC. This chain uses TRBV6-1 with TRBJ2-7; 10 positions match TRBD1. The CDR3 runs to 16 residues. Germline CDR1 is MNHNS and CDR2 is SASEGT. J was trimmed by 4 bases and V by 1 base; bases with no gene match: 7.

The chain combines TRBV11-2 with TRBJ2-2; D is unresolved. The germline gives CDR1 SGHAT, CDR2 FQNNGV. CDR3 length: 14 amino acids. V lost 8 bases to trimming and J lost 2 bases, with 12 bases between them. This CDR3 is CASQTEINTGELFF. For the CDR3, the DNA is TGTGCCAGCCAAACAGAAATCAACACCGGGGAGCTGTTTTTT.

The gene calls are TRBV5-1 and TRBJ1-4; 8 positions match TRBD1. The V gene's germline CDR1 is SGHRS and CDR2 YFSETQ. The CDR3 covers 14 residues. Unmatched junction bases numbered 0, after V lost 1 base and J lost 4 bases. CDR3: CASSLTGGNEKLFF. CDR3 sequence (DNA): TGCGCCAGCAGCTTGACAGGGGGTAATGAAAAACTGTTTTTT.

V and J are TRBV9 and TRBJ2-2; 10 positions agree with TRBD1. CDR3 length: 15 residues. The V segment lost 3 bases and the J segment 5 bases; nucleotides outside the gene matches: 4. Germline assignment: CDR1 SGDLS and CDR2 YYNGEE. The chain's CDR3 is CASSDRDRGTGELFF. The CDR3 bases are TGTGCCAGCAGCGACCGGGACAGGGGTACCGGGGAGCTGTTTTTT.

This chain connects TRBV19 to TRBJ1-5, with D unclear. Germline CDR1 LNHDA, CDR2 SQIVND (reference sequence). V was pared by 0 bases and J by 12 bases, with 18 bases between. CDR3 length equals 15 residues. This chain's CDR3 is CASSIDSGRAGGQHF. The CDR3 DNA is TGTGCCAGTAGTATAGATTCCGGGAGGGCCGGCGGCCAGCATTTT. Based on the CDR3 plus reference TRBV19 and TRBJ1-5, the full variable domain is DGGITQSPKYLFRKEGQNVTLSCEQNLNHDAMYWYRQDPGQGLRLIYYSQIVNDFQKGDIAEGYSVSREKKESFPLTVTSAQKNPTAFYLCASSIDSGRAGGQHFGDGTRLSIL.

The CDR3 nucleotides are TGTGCCAGCAGCTCCGAGACAGAACAAGAGACCCAGTACTTC. Translated: CASSSETEQETQYF. The rearrangement links TRBV7-8 to TRBJ2-5, with a possible D match to TRBD1 (5 bases). CDR1 is SGHVS, CDR2 FQNEAQ, per germline. This CDR3 has 14 amino acids. The V and J ends lost 4 bases and 2 bases respectively, with 11 bases between them.

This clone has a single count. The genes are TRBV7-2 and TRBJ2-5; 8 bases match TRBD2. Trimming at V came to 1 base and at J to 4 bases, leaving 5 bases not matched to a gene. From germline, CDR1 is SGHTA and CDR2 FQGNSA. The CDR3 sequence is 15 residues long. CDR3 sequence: CASSLGNAGGETQYF. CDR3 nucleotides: TGTGCCAGCAGCTTAGGTAATGCGGGAGGAGAGACCCAGTACTTC.

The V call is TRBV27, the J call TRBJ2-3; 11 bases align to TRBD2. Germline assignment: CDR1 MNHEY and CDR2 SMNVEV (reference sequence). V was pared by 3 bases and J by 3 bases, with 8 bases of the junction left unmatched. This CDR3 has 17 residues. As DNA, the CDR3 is TGTGCCAGCAGTTTTACTAGCGGGGGCGAGGGGACAGATACGCAGTATTTT. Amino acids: CASSFTSGGEGTDTQYF.

CDR3 nucleotides: TGTGCCAGCAGCCCCCTAACCCGACAGTTGAACACCGGGGAGCTGTTTTTT. This sequence encodes CASSPLTRQLNTGELFF. The chain couples TRBV7-3 to TRBJ2-2; a possible D gene is TRBD1 (5 bases). CDR1 is SGHTA, CDR2 FQGTGA, per germline. V lost 5 bases, J lost 1 base, and 17 bases lay in between. This CDR3 comprises 17 residues.